Listed here are 20 T cell receptor beta chains from one sample, sequenced in a study of T cells after yellow fever vaccination. TCRdb processed the 5' RACE reads anew with MiXCR; each CDR3 protein has one entry. This table holds 350,000 to 550,000 distinct CDR3 sequences, approximately 19% found once. This sample comprised PBMCs, obtained before the yellow fever booster vaccination. Receptors originate from a young man who received the YFV17D yellow fever vaccine.

The gene calls are TRBV6-5 and TRBJ2-5, with D perhaps matching TRBD1 (6 bases). Germline values: CDR1 MNHEY, CDR2 SVGAGI. This CDR3 spans 14 amino acids. The V end lost 5 bases, the J end lost 3 bases, and 13 bases lay between the germline ends. CDR3 protein: CASSQQGEEETQYF. As DNA, the CDR3 is TGTGCCAGCAGTCAACAGGGAGAAGAAGAGACCCAGTACTTC.

Worth noting for this clonotype: An end of the junction does not agree with germline; a read error may underlie this. The CDR3 is CARSYQGFTEAFF. Written as DNA, the CDR3 is TGTGCCAGGAGTTATCAGGGTTTCACTGAAGCTTTCTTT. The chain carries TRBV6-5 and TRBJ1-1, with D possibly matching TRBD1 (5 bases). Looked up from germline, CDR1 is MNHEY and CDR2 is SVGAGI. CDR3 length equals 13 residues.

This clonotype has only a few counts. The rearrangement uses TRBV7-8 and TRBJ1-6, with a possible D match to TRBD1 (6 bases). The germline V gene has CDR1 SGHVS and CDR2 FQNEAQ. The CDR3 covers 15 residues. The V end lost 0 bases, the J end lost 10 bases, and 13 bases lay between the germline ends. The CDR3 loop reads CASSLAGGGQSPLHF. For the CDR3, the DNA is TGTGCCAGCAGCTTAGCGGGGGGGGGACAATCACCCCTCCACTTT.

This clonotype was recorded a few times. This rearrangement joins TRBV2 to TRBJ2-4; the D gene is possibly TRBD2 (6 bases). CDR1 and CDR2 (germline): SNHLY, FYNNEI. Between the trimmed V and J ends, which lost 11 bases and 0 bases, there was a span of 8 bases. The CDR3 runs 12 residues. The CDR3 sequence is CAAGIAKNIQYF. The DNA for the CDR3 is TGTGCCGCGGGGATAGCCAAAAACATTCAGTACTTC.

The chain is built from TRBV7-9 and TRBJ2-7; D ambiguous. V shed 2 bases and J shed 2 bases, with 4 bases lying between them. This CDR3 is built from 12 residues. The germline V gene has CDR1 SEHNR and CDR2 FQNEAQ (reference sequence). The CDR3 DNA sequence: TGTGCCAGCAGCTTACGTGCCTACGAGCAGTACGTC. Its translation: CASSLRAYEQYV.

This clonotype was detected ten times or more. The V and J genes are TRBV5-4 and TRBJ1-1, with D unclear. Germline lookup yields CDR1 SGHNT and CDR2 YYREEE (reference sequence). V lost 4 bases, J lost 3 bases, and 22 bases lay in between. The CDR3 runs to 17 residues. The CDR3 DNA reads as TGTGCCAGCAGCCAGAGCTACCAAAGGGCTTCGGACACTGAAGCTTTCTTT. Amino acid sequence: CASSQSYQRASDTEAFF.

This clonotype occurred a few times. The rearrangement uses TRBV6-5 and TRBJ1-5; 8 positions match TRBD1. The CDR3 is made up of 15 amino acids. The V segment lost 4 bases and the J segment 5 bases; nucleotides outside the gene matches: 7. Germline CDR1 and CDR2: MNHEY and SVGAGI. The CDR3, as DNA: TGTGCCAGCAGTTCCACTTGGACAGGGCATCAGCCCCAGCATTTT. It codes for CASSSTWTGHQPQHF.

The count of this clonotype is one. This sequence joins TRBV6-6 and TRBJ1-2, with 7 bases that match TRBD1. CDR1 is MNHNY, CDR2 SVGAGI, per germline (reference sequence). The CDR3 is 14 residues long. V was clipped by 6 bases and J by 3 bases; unmatched bases: 7. CDR3 in DNA: TGTGCCAGCAGGCAGGACAGGACTTACTATGGCTACACCTTC. The encoded protein is CASRQDRTYYGYTF.

This clonotype was counted a few times. The chain employs TRBV3-1 and TRBJ2-5, with TRBD1 identical over 10 bases. The CDR3 length is 15 residues. Germline V lookup: CDR1 LGHDT, CDR2 YNNKEL (reference sequence). V gave up 0 bases and J gave up 5 bases; unmatched junction bases: 3. CDR3 sequence: CASSQEGQGYETQYF. Written as DNA, the CDR3 is TGTGCCAGCAGCCAAGAGGGACAGGGGTACGAGACCCAGTACTTC.

This clonotype was observed many times. The rearrangement joins TRBV24-1 to TRBJ1-5, with D possibly TRBD1 on 5 matching bases. CDR1 and CDR2 (germline): KGHDR, SFDVKD. This CDR3 comprises 14 residues. The V end was cut by 5 bases, the J end by 4 bases, with 11 bases between. CDR3 coding DNA: TGTGCCACCAGTGGGCAGGGCCAAAATCAGCCCCAGCATTTT. This codes for CATSGQGQNQPQHF.

This rearrangement joins TRBV7-2 to TRBJ2-5; 9 bases agree with TRBD2. Germline CDR1 and CDR2: SGHTA and FQGNSA. The CDR3 runs to 15 residues. Trimming took 1 base from V and 5 from J; bases not matched to a gene: 5. CDR3 residues: CASSLDSGGLETQYF. As DNA, the CDR3 is TGTGCCAGCAGCTTAGACAGCGGGGGGCTTGAGACCCAGTACTTC.

V and J are TRBV18 and TRBJ1-6; TRBD1 is a possible D gene (5 bases). Germline CDR1 is KGHSH and CDR2 is LQKENI. The CDR3 has 14 residues. Trimming left V 3 bases short and J 10 bases short, with 13 bases between. The CDR3 loop reads CASSPGGGESPLHF. The CDR3, as DNA: TGTGCCAGCTCACCCGGTGGGGGGGAATCACCCCTCCACTTT.

The rearrangement uses TRBV6-5 and TRBJ2-1; 8 nucleotides match TRBD1. This CDR3 spans 14 amino acids. V shed 5 bases and J 2 bases; nucleotides not matched to a gene: 2. Germline assignment: CDR1 MNHEY and CDR2 SVGAGI. CDR3 residues: CASSQGAAYNEQFF. DNA for the CDR3: TGTGCCAGCAGTCAGGGGGCTGCCTACAATGAGCAGTTCTTC.

This clonotype was counted between two and nine times. This chain connects TRBV24-1 to TRBJ2-5; D call uncertain. The CDR3 has 16 amino acids. Trimming shortened V by 2 bases and J by 5 bases, and 17 bases separated the two germline ends. Germline-derived CDR1 and CDR2 are KGHDR and SFDVKD. DNA for the CDR3: TGTGCCACCAGTGATTCATCAGCGCAACCTACGGAGACCCAGTACTTC. Translated: CATSDSSAQPTETQYF.

The table lists this clonotype with a few counts. This rearrangement joins TRBV7-9 to TRBJ2-6; the D is unclear. This CDR3 has 15 residues. Germline lookup yields CDR1 SEHNR and CDR2 FQNEAQ (reference sequence). CDR3: CASRSGRFGANVLTF. For the CDR3, the DNA is TGTGCGAGCCGCTCCGGGCGTTTTGGGGCCAACGTCCTGACTTTC.

The V call is TRBV11-2, the J call TRBJ1-2; D not resolved. Trimming cost V 5 bases and J 5 bases, with 9 bases left between them. The germline V gene encodes CDR1 SGHAT and CDR2 FQNNGV. CDR3 length: 12 amino acids. The DNA for the CDR3 is TGTGCCAGCAGCAAGCGGGGTTATGGCTACACCTTC. Its protein product is CASSKRGYGYTF.

V is TRBV12-3 or TRBV12-4 and J is TRBJ1-1; D remains ambiguous. This CDR3 spans 12 amino acids. Trimming stripped 2 bases from V and 8 bases from J, with 9 bases between. The CDR3 DNA follows: TGTGCCAGCAGTTTAAAGTGGCGAGAAGCTTTCTTT. Translating gives CASSLKWREAFF.

This clonotype has only a few counts. The CDR3 loop reads CSAPRTGDGQPQHF. The CDR3 nucleotides are TGCAGTGCACCCCGGACAGGGGACGGTCAGCCCCAGCATTTT. This chain uses TRBV20-1 with TRBJ1-5; 9 bases agree with TRBD1. This CDR3 has 14 amino acids. The V gene end was trimmed by 6 bases and the J gene end by 6 bases; junction bases not matched to a gene: 9. Germline V gives CDR1 DFQATT, CDR2 SNEGSKA (reference sequence).

This clonotype turned up a few times. The gene calls are TRBV28 and TRBJ1-4; D is possibly TRBD1 (6 bases). Germline V CDR1 and CDR2: MDHEN, SYDVKM. Trimming took off 4 bases at V and 7 bases at J, with 13 bases between the two ends. The CDR3 covers 14 residues. The chain's CDR3 is CASSSGAWSEKLFF. CDR3 nucleotides: TGTGCCAGCAGTTCGGGGGCGTGGTCTGAAAAACTGTTTTTT.

This clonotype was observed a few times. CDR3 in amino acids: CASSPGTGLYGYTF. The CDR3 DNA reads TGTGCCAGCAGCCCCGGGACAGGGCTCTATGGCTACACCTTC. The V and J genes are TRBV7-9 and TRBJ1-2; 9 bases line up with TRBD1. Germline V gene sequence: CDR1 SEHNR, CDR2 FQNEAQ (reference sequence). The CDR3 contains 14 residues. Unmatched junction bases numbered 5, after V lost 5 bases and J lost 4 bases.